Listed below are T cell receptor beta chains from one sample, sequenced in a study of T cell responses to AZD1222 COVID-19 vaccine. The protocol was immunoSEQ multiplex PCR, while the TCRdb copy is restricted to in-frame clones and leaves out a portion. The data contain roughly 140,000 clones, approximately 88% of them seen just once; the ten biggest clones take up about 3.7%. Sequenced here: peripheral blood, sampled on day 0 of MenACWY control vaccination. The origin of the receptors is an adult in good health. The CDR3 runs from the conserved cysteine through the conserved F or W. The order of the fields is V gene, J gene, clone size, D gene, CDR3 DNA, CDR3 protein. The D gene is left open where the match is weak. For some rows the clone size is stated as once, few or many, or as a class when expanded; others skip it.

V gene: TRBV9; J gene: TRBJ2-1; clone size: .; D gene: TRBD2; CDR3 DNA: TGTGCCAGCAGCGTAGGGTCGGGGGGACTAGCTTCCGATGAGCAGTTCTTC; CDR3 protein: CASSVGSGGLASDEQFF
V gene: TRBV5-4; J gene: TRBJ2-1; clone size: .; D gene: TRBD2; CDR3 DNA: TGTGCCAGCAGCTTGTTGGGTGCGGGAGGGGCCGATGAGCAGTTCTTC; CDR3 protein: CASSLLGAGGADEQFF
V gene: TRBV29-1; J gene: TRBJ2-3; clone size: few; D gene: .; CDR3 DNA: TGCAGCGTTGAGGGAAGCACAGATACGCAGTATTTT; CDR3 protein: CSVEGSTDTQYF
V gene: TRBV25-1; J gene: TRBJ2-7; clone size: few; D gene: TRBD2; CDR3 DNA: TGTGCCAGCAGTGCCCCAGGACTAGCGGGAATCTACGAGCAGTACTTC; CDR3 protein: CASSAPGLAGIYEQYF
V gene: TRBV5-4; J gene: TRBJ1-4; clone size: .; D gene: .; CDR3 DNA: TGTGCCAGCAGCTCGGGACGGGATGAAAAACTGTTTTTT; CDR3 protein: CASSSGRDEKLFF
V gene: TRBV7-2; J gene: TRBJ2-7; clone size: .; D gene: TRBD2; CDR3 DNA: TGTGCCAGCAGTCGAGGGAGGGAGGCCGTCTACGAGCAGTACTTC; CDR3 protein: CASSRGREAVYEQYF
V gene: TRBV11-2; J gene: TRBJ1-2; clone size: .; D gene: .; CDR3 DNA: TGTGCCAGCAGCCTTGGGGGTTATGGCTACACCTTC; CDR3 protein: CASSLGGYGYTF
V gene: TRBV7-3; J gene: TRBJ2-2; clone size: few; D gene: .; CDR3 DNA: TGTGCCAGCAGCTTAGAAAGGGTCGGCGGGGAGCTGTTTTTT; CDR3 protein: CASSLERVGGELFF
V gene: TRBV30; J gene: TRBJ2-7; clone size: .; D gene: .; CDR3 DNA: TGTGCCTGGAGTGACCAGGGCGTGGGGCAGTACTTC; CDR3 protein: CAWSDQGVGQYF
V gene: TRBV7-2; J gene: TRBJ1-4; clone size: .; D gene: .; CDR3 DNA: TGTGCCAGCAGCTTACGGGGATTAGGTGAAAAACTGTTTTTT; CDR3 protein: CASSLRGLGEKLFF
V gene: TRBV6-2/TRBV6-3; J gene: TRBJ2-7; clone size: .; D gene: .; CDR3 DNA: TGTGCCAGCAGTTATAATCCCGGGTTCGAGCAGTACTTC; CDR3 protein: CASSYNPGFEQYF
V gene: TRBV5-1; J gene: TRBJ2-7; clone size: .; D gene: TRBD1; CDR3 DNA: TGCGCCAGCAGCTTGGCCCCCCTGACAGGGCGCAACGAGCAGTACTTC; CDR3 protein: CASSLAPLTGRNEQYF
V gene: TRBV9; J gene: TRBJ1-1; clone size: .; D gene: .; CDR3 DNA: TGTGCCAGCAGCGCTCGGACGGGGAACACTGAAGCTTTCTTT; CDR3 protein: CASSARTGNTEAFF
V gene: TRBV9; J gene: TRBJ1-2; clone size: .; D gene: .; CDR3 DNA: TGTGCCAGCAGCGTAAGTCGAGTGCCCTATGGCTACACCTTC; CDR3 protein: CASSVSRVPYGYTF
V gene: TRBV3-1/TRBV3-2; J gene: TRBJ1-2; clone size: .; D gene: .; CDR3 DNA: TGTGCCAGCAGCCAAAGGGAGGCGATATATGGCTACACCTTC; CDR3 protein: CASSQREAIYGYTF
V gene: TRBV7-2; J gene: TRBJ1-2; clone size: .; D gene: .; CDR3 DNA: TGTGCCAGCAGCCCACACCAGGGGTTCTATGGCTACACCTTC; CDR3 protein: CASSPHQGFYGYTF
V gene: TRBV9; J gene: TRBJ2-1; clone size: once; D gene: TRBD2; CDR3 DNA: TGTGCCAGCAGCGCCGACCTAGGACTAGCGGGAGCTCGGGAGCAGTTCTTC; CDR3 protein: CASSADLGLAGAREQFF
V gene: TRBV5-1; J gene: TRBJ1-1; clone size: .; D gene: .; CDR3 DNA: TGCGCCAGCAGCTTGGCCATCGGAGACATGAACACTGAAGCTTTCTTT; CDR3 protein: CASSLAIGDMNTEAFF
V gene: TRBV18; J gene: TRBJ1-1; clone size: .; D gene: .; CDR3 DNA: TGTGCCAGCTCACCCCAACAGGGAGGTGACACTGAAGCTTTCTTT; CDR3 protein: CASSPQQGGDTEAFF
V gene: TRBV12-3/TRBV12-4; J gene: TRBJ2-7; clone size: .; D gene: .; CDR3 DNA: TGTGCCAGCAGTTTTCGCGTCTCCTACGAGCAGTACTTC; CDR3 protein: CASSFRVSYEQYF
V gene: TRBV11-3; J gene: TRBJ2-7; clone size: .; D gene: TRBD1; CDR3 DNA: TGTGCCAGCAGATCGGACAGGGGTCCCTACGAGCAGTACTTC; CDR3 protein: CASRSDRGPYEQYF
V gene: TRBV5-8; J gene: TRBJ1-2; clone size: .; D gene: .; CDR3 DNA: TGTGCCAGCAGCTTGAGATTGGGATACTATGGCTACACCTTC; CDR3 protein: CASSLRLGYYGYTF
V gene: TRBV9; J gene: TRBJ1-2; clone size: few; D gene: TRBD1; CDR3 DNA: TGTGCCAGCACTAGTTCAGGGGGCATAGGCTACACCTTC; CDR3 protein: CASTSSGGIGYTF
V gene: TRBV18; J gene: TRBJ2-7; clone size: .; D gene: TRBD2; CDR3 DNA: TGTGCCAGCTCACTAAAGCGGGAGGCTACCTACGAGCAGTACTTC; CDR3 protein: CASSLKREATYEQYF
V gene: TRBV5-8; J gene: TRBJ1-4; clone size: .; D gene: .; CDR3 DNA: TGTGCCAGCAGCTTGGCCGGAGGGGAAAAACTGTTTTTT; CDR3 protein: CASSLAGGEKLFF
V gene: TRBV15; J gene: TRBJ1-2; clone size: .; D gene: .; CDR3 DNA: TGTGCCACCAGCAGAGATAAGGGGCTTTATGGCTACACCTTC; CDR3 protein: CATSRDKGLYGYTF
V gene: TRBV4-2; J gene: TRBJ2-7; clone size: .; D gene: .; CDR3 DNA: TGTGCCAGCAGCCAAGATATGGGAGTACCTGGCGAGCAGTACTTC; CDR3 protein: CASSQDMGVPGEQYF
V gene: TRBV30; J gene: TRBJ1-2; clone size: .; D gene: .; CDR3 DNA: TGTGCCTGGGCGCCGGGACCTTATGGCTACACCTTC; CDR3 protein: CAWAPGPYGYTF
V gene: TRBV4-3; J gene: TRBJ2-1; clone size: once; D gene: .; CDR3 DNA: TGCGCCAGCAGCCAAGATCACGGGGGATCCTACAATGAGCAGTTCTTC; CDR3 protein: CASSQDHGGSYNEQFF
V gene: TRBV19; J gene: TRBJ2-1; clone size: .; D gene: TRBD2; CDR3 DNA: TGTGCCAGTAGTACCTCGGGACTAGCGGGAGGTAGGACCTACAATGAGCAGTTCTTC; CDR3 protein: CASSTSGLAGGRTYNEQFF
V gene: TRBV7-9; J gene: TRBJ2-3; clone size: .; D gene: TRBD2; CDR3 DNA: TGTGCCAGCAGCCCCGGGACTAGCGGGTCAGATACGCAGTATTTT; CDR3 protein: CASSPGTSGSDTQYF
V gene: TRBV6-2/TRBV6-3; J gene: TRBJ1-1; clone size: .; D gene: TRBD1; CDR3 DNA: TGTGCCAGCAGTGACAGGGAAGGCACTGAAGCTTTCTTT; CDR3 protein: CASSDREGTEAFF
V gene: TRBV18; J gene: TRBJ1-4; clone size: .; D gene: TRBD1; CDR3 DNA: TGTGCCAGCTCGCCGGGACAGGGATGGTCTAATGAAAAACTGTTTTTT; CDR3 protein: CASSPGQGWSNEKLFF
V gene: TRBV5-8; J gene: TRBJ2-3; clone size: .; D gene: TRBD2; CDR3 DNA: TGTGCCAGCAGTCAGGGACTAGCGTCCCCAGATACGCAGTATTTT; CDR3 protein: CASSQGLASPDTQYF
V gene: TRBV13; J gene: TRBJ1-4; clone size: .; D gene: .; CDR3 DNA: TGTGCCAGCAGCTCCCTCGGGGGGAAAGAAAAACTGTTTTTT; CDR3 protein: CASSSLGGKEKLFF
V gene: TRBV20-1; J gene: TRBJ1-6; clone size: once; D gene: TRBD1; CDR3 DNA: TGCAGTGCTAGTGGGCAGGGGGATTCACCCCTCCACTTT; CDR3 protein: CSASGQGDSPLHF
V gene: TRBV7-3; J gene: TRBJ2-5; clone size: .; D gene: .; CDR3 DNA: TGTGCCAGCAGTAGGGGGGTTCAAGAGACCCAGTACTTC; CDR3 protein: CASSRGVQETQYF
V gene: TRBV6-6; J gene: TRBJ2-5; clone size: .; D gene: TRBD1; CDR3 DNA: TGTGCCAGCAGTTACTCGACAGGGGTGGAGACCCAGTACTTC; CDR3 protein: CASSYSTGVETQYF
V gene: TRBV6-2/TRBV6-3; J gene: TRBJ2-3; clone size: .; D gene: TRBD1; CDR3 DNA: TGTGCCAGCAGTTTCGACAGGGGGCGAACAGATACGCAGTATTTT; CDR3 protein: CASSFDRGRTDTQYF
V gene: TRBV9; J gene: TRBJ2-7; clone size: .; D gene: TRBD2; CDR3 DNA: TGTGCCAGCAGCGTCGCTAGCGGGAGGGATCGGGAGCAGTACTTC; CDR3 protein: CASSVASGRDREQYF
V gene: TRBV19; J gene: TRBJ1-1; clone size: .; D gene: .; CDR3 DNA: TGTGCCAGTAGTACATCGGTCGGGTTTGAAGCTTTCTTT; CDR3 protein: CASSTSVGFEAFF
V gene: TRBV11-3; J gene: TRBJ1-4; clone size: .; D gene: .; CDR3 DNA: TGTGCCAGCAGCCTTTATCCGGGGGAGCCTAATGAAAAACTGTTTTTT; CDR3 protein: CASSLYPGEPNEKLFF
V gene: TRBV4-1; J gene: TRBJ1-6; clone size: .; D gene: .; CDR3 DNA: TGCGCCAGGGCGAGGGAGCCCTCCTATAATTCACCCCTCCACTTT; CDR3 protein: CARAREPSYNSPLHF
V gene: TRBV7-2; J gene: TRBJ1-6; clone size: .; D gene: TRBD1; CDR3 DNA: TGTGCCAGCAGCCCCAGGGACAGCTCCTATAATTCACCCCTCCACTTT; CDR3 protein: CASSPRDSSYNSPLHF
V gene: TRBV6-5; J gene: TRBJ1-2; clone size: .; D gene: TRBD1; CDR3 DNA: TGTGCCAGCAGTTCCTGGGACAGTGGCTACACCTTC; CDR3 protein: CASSSWDSGYTF
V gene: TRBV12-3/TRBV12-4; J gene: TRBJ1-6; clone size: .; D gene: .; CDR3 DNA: TGTGCCAGCAGTTTAGTCCGTGGGTGGACAATCCACTTT; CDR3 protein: CASSLVRGWTIHF
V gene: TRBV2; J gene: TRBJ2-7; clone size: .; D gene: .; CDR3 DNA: TGTGCCAGCAGTAAAGGGGAAAGTTTTTTCCAGTACTTC; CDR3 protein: CASSKGESFFQYF
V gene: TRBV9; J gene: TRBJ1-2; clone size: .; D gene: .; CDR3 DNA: TGTGCCAGCAGCGTAGGGGTTAACTATGGCTACACCTTC; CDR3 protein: CASSVGVNYGYTF
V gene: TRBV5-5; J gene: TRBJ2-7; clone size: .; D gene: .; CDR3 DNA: TGTGCCAGCAGCTTAACGGACTACGAGCAGTACTTC; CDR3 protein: CASSLTDYEQYF
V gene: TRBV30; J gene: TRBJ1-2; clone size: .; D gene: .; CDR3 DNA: TGTGCCTGGACTCCGACAGGCCTAAACTATGGCTACACCTTC; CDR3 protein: CAWTPTGLNYGYTF